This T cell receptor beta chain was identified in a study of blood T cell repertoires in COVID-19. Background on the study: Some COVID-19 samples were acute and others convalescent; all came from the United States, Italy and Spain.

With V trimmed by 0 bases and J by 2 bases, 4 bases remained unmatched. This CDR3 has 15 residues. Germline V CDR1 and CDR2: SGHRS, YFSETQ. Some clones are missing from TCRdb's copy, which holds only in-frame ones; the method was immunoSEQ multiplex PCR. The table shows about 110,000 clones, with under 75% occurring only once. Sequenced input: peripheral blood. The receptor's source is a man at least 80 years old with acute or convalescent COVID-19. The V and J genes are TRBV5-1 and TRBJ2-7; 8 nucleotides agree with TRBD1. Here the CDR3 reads CASSLGQGSTYEQYF. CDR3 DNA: TGCGCCAGCAGCTTGGGACAGGGGAGCACCTACGAGCAGTACTTC.